These 25 T cell receptor beta chains were sequenced from one sample in a study of blood T cell repertoires in COVID-19. Clones were read by immunoSEQ multiplex PCR, and TCRdb kept only the in-frame ones, dropping some. The table includes 150,000 or so clones, 70% to 90% detected once. The specimen was peripheral blood. The receptors were sampled from a middle-aged woman with active or convalescent COVID-19.

The chain combines TRBV5-1 with TRBJ2-7, with D possibly matching TRBD2 (6 bases). Germline CDR1 is SGHRS and CDR2 is YFSETQ. Trimming removed 3 bases at V and 3 bases at J, with 13 bases between. This CDR3 is built from 14 residues. CDR3 residues: CASSSAGLGYEQYF. Written as DNA, the CDR3 is TGCGCCAGCAGCTCGGCGGGGCTCGGCTACGAGCAGTACTTC.

The chain uses TRBV4-1 and TRBJ2-7; TRBD2 agrees at 8 bases. The V gene end was trimmed by 3 bases and the J gene end by 6 bases; junction bases not matched to a gene: 13. Germline CDR1 and CDR2: MGHRA and YSYEKL. This CDR3 has 16 residues. CDR3 loop: CASSHPLVSGGVEQYF. The CDR3 nucleotides are TGCGCCAGCAGCCATCCCCTGGTGTCCGGGGGGGTCGAGCAGTACTTC.

The V call is TRBV28, the J call TRBJ2-7; the match to TRBD2 covers 7 bases. The V and J ends lost 7 bases and 6 bases, in that order; junction bases with no gene match: 12. In germline, CDR1 is MDHEN, CDR2 SYDVKM. The CDR3 has 14 residues. In DNA, the CDR3 is TGTGCCAGCATCCGCTCCCCAGCGGGGAGCGAGCAGTACTTC. Its protein is CASIRSPAGSEQYF.

This chain connects TRBV6-2 or TRBV6-3 to TRBJ1-2; 7 bases align to TRBD1. Germline trimming cut 2 bases from V and 6 bases from J; bases unmatched to any gene: 9. The CDR3 has 15 amino acids. Germline CDR1 reads MNHEY; CDR2 reads SVGEGT. CDR3 loop: CASSYPGQDFHGYTF. The CDR3 nucleotides read TGTGCCAGCAGTTACCCAGGACAGGACTTCCATGGCTACACCTTC.

This clone was recorded only once. This chain uses TRBV9 with TRBJ1-2; no clear D. Germline CDR1 reads SGDLS; CDR2 reads YYNGEE. There are 12 residues in the CDR3. Trimming took 3 bases from V and 8 from J, leaving 11 bases between them. The CDR3 DNA follows: TGTGCCAGCAGCGGTGGGGAGTACGGCTACACCTTC. Translation gives CASSGGEYGYTF.

The chain couples TRBV14 to TRBJ1-1, with D perhaps TRBD1 (5 bases). CDR1 is SGHDN, CDR2 FVKESK, per germline. Trimming cost V 1 base and J 1 base, with 7 bases left between them. The CDR3 is 14 amino acids. CDR3 in amino acids: CASSQGGANTEAFF. CDR3 sequence (DNA): TGTGCCAGCAGCCAAGGTGGGGCGAACACTGAAGCTTTCTTT. The entire variable domain, with the rest obtained from reference TRBV14 and TRBJ1-1, is as follows: EAGVTQFPSHSVIEKGQTVTLRCDPISGHDNLYWYRRVMGKEIKFLLHFVKESKQDESGMPNNRFLAERTGGTYSTLKVQPAELEDSGVYFCASSQGGANTEAFFGQGTRLTVV.

Concerning this clone itself: Other DNA sequences of this sample code for an identical CDR3. The rearrangement links TRBV28 to TRBJ1-1; D uncertain. CDR1 and CDR2 (germline): MDHEN, SYDVKM. This CDR3 is built from 14 residues. Deletions cut 1 base from V and 1 base from J, with 7 bases between. Here the CDR3 DNA reads TGTGCCAGCAGTTTATCACCGGGGAACACTGAAGCTTTCTTT. Its translation: CASSLSPGNTEAFF.

Written as DNA, the CDR3 is TGCGCCAGCAGCTTGTCCAATGGGCAGGGCGGAGGCTACACCTTC. Translated: CASSLSNGQGGGYTF. The V and J genes are TRBV5-1 and TRBJ1-2, with D perhaps matching TRBD1 (5 bases). CDR3 length: 15 amino acids. The germline gives CDR1 SGHRS, CDR2 YFSETQ. V lost 1 base and J lost 8, with 18 bases in between.

CDR3 protein: CASSKQASSSYNEQFF. The CDR3 nucleotides are TGCGCCAGCAGCAAACAAGCGAGTAGCTCCTACAATGAGCAGTTCTTC. This chain joins TRBV5-1 and TRBJ2-1; D is ambiguous. The CDR3 spans 16 residues. Germline assignment: CDR1 SGHRS and CDR2 YFSETQ. Trimming shortened V by 4 bases and J by 0 bases, and 14 bases separated the two germline ends.

The chain has TRBV21-1 and TRBJ2-1; the DNA was not compared with TRBD2, the D call given in the table. TRBV21-1 is deemed a pseudogene. The CDR3 covers 18 residues. The CDR3 DNA follows: TGTGCCAGCAGCAATGGACTAGCGGGGGACCCCCATATGAATGAGCAGTTCTTC. It translates to CASSNGLAGDPHMNEQFF.

The chain combines TRBV6-6 with TRBJ1-1; the D gene is possibly TRBD1 (5 bases). The V gene's germline CDR1 is MNHNY and CDR2 SVGAGI (reference sequence). The CDR3 is 15 amino acids. V was trimmed by 2 bases and J by 1 base, leaving 11 bases between them. CDR3 nucleotides: TGTGCCAGCAGTTACGGGAGGGGCGGGAACACTGAAGCTTTCTTT. This sequence encodes CASSYGRGGNTEAFF.

V and J are TRBV7-2 and TRBJ2-1; 12 bases agree with TRBD2. The CDR3 has 16 residues. The V gene end was trimmed by 5 bases and the J gene end by 7 bases; junction bases not matched to a gene: 9. Germline assignment: CDR1 SGHTA and CDR2 FQGNSA. The CDR3 DNA follows: TGTGCCAGCAGCCTGGGGACTAGCGGGTTCAGTAATGAGCAGTTCTTC. As protein: CASSLGTSGFSNEQFF.

J is TRBJ1-1 and V is TRBV10-3; tentatively, D is TRBD1 (5 bases). V was pared by 6 bases and J by 5 bases, with 13 bases between. Germline V gene lookup returns CDR1 ENHRY and CDR2 SYGVKD. This CDR3 has 13 amino acids. The CDR3 nucleotides read TGTGCCATCAGCCCTCCAGGGCAAACTGAAGCTTTCTTT. Amino acid sequence: CAISPPGQTEAFF.

In its sample, this clone was seen once. The chain has TRBV7-9 and TRBJ2-1; TRBD1 matches at 10 bases. Germline V gene lookup returns CDR1 SEHNR and CDR2 FQNEAQ (reference sequence). With V trimmed by 2 bases and J by 7 bases, 11 bases remained unmatched. The CDR3 sequence is 17 residues long. As DNA, the CDR3 is TGTGCCAGCAGCTTACTCCCCGGACAGGGACAGGGGAATGAGCAGTTCTTC. It translates to CASSLLPGQGQGNEQFF.

The CDR3 spells CASGWRSLAKNIQYF. CDR3 in DNA: TGTGCCAGCGGGTGGCGGTCCCTGGCCAAAAACATTCAGTACTTC. The chain couples TRBV28 to TRBJ2-4; D unresolved. The CDR3 length is 15 residues. Germline-derived CDR1 and CDR2 are MDHEN and SYDVKM. V gave up 8 bases and J gave up 1 base, with 15 bases separating them.

The chain carries TRBV5-1 and TRBJ1-4, with no clear D. Germline V CDR1 and CDR2: SGHRS, YFSETQ. With 5 bases removed from V and 2 bases from J, the gap between germline ends came to 10 bases. The CDR3 loop spans 14 amino acids. In DNA, the CDR3 is TGCGCCAGCAGGCCGACTTGGACTAATGAAAAACTGTTTTTT. It codes for CASRPTWTNEKLFF.

The rearrangement joins TRBV5-1 to TRBJ2-7; 7 bases line up with TRBD1. The CDR3 has 15 residues. V shed 4 bases and J 7 bases; nucleotides not matched to a gene: 14. Looked up from germline, CDR1 is SGHRS and CDR2 is YFSETQ. The CDR3 DNA sequence: TGCGCCAGCAGCAAACCGGGACAGCTTGGTGTGGAGCAGTACTTC. Protein sequence: CASSKPGQLGVEQYF.

The V gene is TRBV10-2, the J gene TRBJ1-6; 9 nucleotides align to TRBD1. Germline V gene data show CDR1 as WSHSY and CDR2 as SAAADI. The CDR3 loop spans 15 amino acids. J was trimmed by 9 bases and V by 6 bases; bases with no gene match: 9. CDR3 sequence (DNA): TGCGCCAGCAGGACCCCCGGGACAGGGAGTTCACCCCTCCACTTT. It is translated as CASRTPGTGSSPLHF.

This clone has just a few counts. The V and J genes are TRBV19 and TRBJ1-3; 10 positions agree with TRBD1. The V gene's germline CDR1 is LNHDA and CDR2 SQIVND (reference sequence). V was clipped by 9 bases and J by 0 bases; unmatched bases: 8. This CDR3 is built from 16 residues. The CDR3 region is CARPMTGGSSGNTIYF. The CDR3 region has the DNA TGTGCCAGGCCTATGACAGGGGGCAGCTCTGGAAACACCATATATTTT.

This clone was observed a single time. The chain uses TRBV6-6 and TRBJ2-4; D gene uncertain. Germline CDR1 is MNHNY and CDR2 is SVGAGI (reference sequence). Trimming stripped 8 bases from V and 0 bases from J, with 11 bases between. The CDR3 runs 14 residues. The CDR3 bases are TGTGCCAGCGGTCGACCGTTAGCCAAAAACATTCAGTACTTC. Its protein product is CASGRPLAKNIQYF.

The chain has TRBV9 and TRBJ2-3, with 10 bases aligning to TRBD2. The CDR3 consists of 17 residues. Germline CDR1 is SGDLS and CDR2 is YYNGEE. The V segment lost 2 bases and the J segment 2 bases; nucleotides outside the gene matches: 8. CDR3 nucleotide sequence: TGTGCCAGCAGCGTTAGCCTAGCGGGGGCATACACAGATACGCAGTATTTT. Translated: CASSVSLAGAYTDTQYF. The full variable domain, with the rest looked up from reference TRBV9 and TRBJ2-3, is DSGVTQTPKHLITATGQRVTLRCSPRSGDLSVYWYQQSLDQGLQFLIQYYNGEERAKGNILERFSAQQFPDLHSELNLSSLELGDSALYFCASSVSLAGAYTDTQYFGPGTRLTVL.

The CDR3 region is CASTGRVYSYEQYF. CDR3 coding DNA: TGTGCCAGCACCGGTCGAGTGTATTCCTACGAGCAGTACTTC. The V call is TRBV11-2, the J call TRBJ2-7; no definite D call. V was cut by 7 bases and J by 1 base, with 14 bases left in between. There are 14 residues in the CDR3. Per the germline V gene, CDR1 is SGHAT and CDR2 is FQNNGV. Full variable domain (missing parts from reference TRBV11-2 and TRBJ2-7): EAGVAQSPRYKIIEKRQSVAFWCNPISGHATLYWYQQILGQGPKLLIQFQNNGVVDDSQLPKDRFSAERLKGVDSTLKIQPAKLEDSAVYLCASTGRVYSYEQYFGPGTRLTVT.

The chain joins TRBV15 to TRBJ1-2, with a weak D call TRBD1 (5 bases). From germline, CDR1 is LNHNV and CDR2 YYDKDF (reference sequence). The CDR3 contains 11 residues. V was cut by 11 bases and J by 8 bases, with 15 bases left in between. This CDR3 reads CASEGYQGYTF. The CDR3 DNA is TGTGCCTCGGAGGGGTATCAGGGCTACACCTTC. The full variable domain, its missing parts supplied by reference TRBV15 and TRBJ1-2, is DAMVIQNPRYQVTQFGKPVTLSCSQTLNHNVMYWYQQKSSQAPKLLFHYYDKDFNNEADTPDNFQSRRPNTSFCFLDIRSPGLGDTAMYLCASEGYQGYTFGSGTRLTVV.

V is TRBV5-1 and J is TRBJ1-3; D remains unclear. CDR1 is SGHRS and CDR2 is YFSETQ in the germline V gene. V was pared by 0 bases and J by 4 bases, with 11 bases between. The CDR3 length is 15 residues. The CDR3 region is CASSLGRAGGNTIYF. DNA of the CDR3: TGCGCCAGCAGCTTGGGGAGGGCAGGAGGAAACACCATATATTTT.

The genes are TRBV18 and TRBJ2-5; TRBD1 might be the D (6 bases). The V end was cut by 3 bases, the J end by 4 bases, with 12 bases between. The CDR3 extends over 14 amino acids. From germline, CDR1 is KGHSH and CDR2 LQKENI. CDR3 nucleotide sequence: TGTGCCAGCTCACCCCCAACAGGGAGAGAGACCCAGTACTTC. Translation gives CASSPPTGRETQYF. The entire variable domain, with the rest obtained from reference TRBV18 and TRBJ2-5, is as follows: NAGVMQNPRHLVRRRGQEARLRCSPMKGHSHVYWYRQLPEEGLKFMVYLQKENIIDESGMPKERFSAEFPKEGPSILRIQQVVRGDSAAYFCASSPPTGRETQYFGPGTRLLVL.